A single sample gave rise to the 26 T cell receptor beta chains below, sequenced in a study of cytomegalovirus exposure and HLA in healthy donors (dated by TCRdb to 2016 to 2017). Library creation used the immunoSEQ multiplex PCR assay. For the multiplex PCR, a mixture combining 60 forward primers for TCR Vbeta segments and 13 reverse primers for TCR Jbeta segments was used. The source is immuneACCESS, and TCRdb retained only in-frame sequences with V and J called. Part of the clones is not carried over; for the studies checked, unresolved V genes explain less than half of this, and the remainder is unexplained. This sample has about 190,000 clones in its table, and roughly four fifths of those were observed once. Jointly, the top ten make up 3% to 4% of the sample. The sample comprised PBMCs. The receptors were sampled from a woman in her twenties or thirties in good health and CMV-seropositive.

The chain uses TRBV7-2 and TRBJ1-1; no firm D call. This CDR3 comprises 13 residues. CDR1 SGHTA and CDR2 FQGNSA come from the germline V gene. The V and J ends lost 7 bases and 3 bases respectively, with 12 bases between them. In DNA form, the CDR3 reads TGTGCCAGCACTCAAGCCCGATACACTGAAGCTTTCTTT. It encodes CASTQARYTEAFF. The entire variable domain, with the rest obtained from reference TRBV7-2 and TRBJ1-1, is as follows: GAGVSQSPSNKVTEKGKDVELRCDPISGHTALYWYRQSLGQGLEFLIYFQGNSAPDKSGLPSDRFSAERTGGSVSTLTIQRTQQEDSAVYLCASTQARYTEAFFGQGTRLTVV.

This sequence joins TRBV27 and TRBJ2-5; TRBD2 aligns across 9 bases. The V gene's germline CDR1 is MNHEY and CDR2 SMNVEV (reference sequence). This CDR3 has 13 residues. The J segment lost 9 bases and the V segment lost 2 bases, leaving 4 bases of the junction unmatched. Here the CDR3 reads CASSLLAGLAQYF. The CDR3 DNA sequence: TGTGCCAGCAGTTTACTAGCGGGGTTGGCCCAGTACTTC.

In DNA form, the CDR3 reads TGTGCCAGCAGTTACCCCAGGGGGCTCTACAATGAGCAGTTCTTC. Its protein product is CASSYPRGLYNEQFF. V is TRBV6-5 and J is TRBJ2-1; 8 bases are a match to TRBD1. The V gene's germline CDR1 is MNHEY and CDR2 SVGAGI. V lost 2 bases and J lost 3; bases outside the gene matches: 3. This CDR3 spans 15 amino acids.

This clone has only a few counts. The chain recombines TRBV13 with TRBJ2-1, with a possible D match to TRBD1 (5 bases). V was cut by 7 bases and J by 5 bases, with 15 bases left in between. The CDR3 consists of 14 residues. In germline, CDR1 is PRHDT, CDR2 FYEKMQ (reference sequence). The DNA for the CDR3 is TGTGCCAGCACCGCCAGGGTCTCGGACAATGAGCAGTTCTTC. Residues: CASTARVSDNEQFF.

On this clone itself: Given the absence of the conserved phenylalanine or tryptophan at the CDR3 end, a read error is likely. It is unclear where the CDR3 begins or ends on the DNA, so no DNA is shown, and the CDR3 is as TCRdb lists it. The chain has TRBV6-1 and TRBJ1-1. The germline gives CDR1 MNHNS, CDR2 SASEGT. The CDR3 region is 11 residues in length, termini included. CDR3 amino acids: CASSSGGDRVN.

The chain has TRBV2 and TRBJ2-1; 7 nucleotides align to TRBD2. CDR3 length: 13 residues. In germline, CDR1 is SNHLY, CDR2 FYNNEI. The junction had 3 bases not matched to a gene; V was cut back by 8 bases and J by 2 bases. The CDR3: CASAGEAYNEQFF. The CDR3 DNA reads TGTGCCAGCGCGGGAGAGGCCTACAATGAGCAGTTCTTC.

The V and J genes are TRBV15 and TRBJ1-1, with D possibly being TRBD1 (6 bases). This CDR3 is 16 amino acids long. Germline assignment: CDR1 LNHNV and CDR2 YYDKDF (reference sequence). Trimming left V 1 base short and J 0 bases short, with 12 bases between. CDR3 coding DNA: TGTGCCACCAGCAGAGCAGGGGCTGTTATGAACACTGAAGCTTTCTTT. Encoded protein: CATSRAGAVMNTEAFF.

This chain links TRBV28 with TRBJ2-1; weak D call: TRBD1 (6 bases). Deletions cut 4 bases from V and 8 bases from J, with 24 bases between. Looked up from germline, CDR1 is MDHEN and CDR2 is SYDVKM. This CDR3 is 17 amino acids long. The CDR3 sequence: CASSSMGAAPTDYEQFF. The DNA of the CDR3 is TGTGCCAGCAGTTCCATGGGGGCGGCCCCGACTGACTATGAGCAGTTCTTC.

This chain connects TRBV15 to TRBJ2-7, with 9 nucleotides matching TRBD2. The CDR3 totals 23 residues. Trimming cost V 1 base and J 0 bases; bases outside gene matches: 25. Germline V gene lookup returns CDR1 LNHNV and CDR2 YYDKDF (reference sequence). CDR3 DNA sequence: TGTGCCACCAGCAGAGTGGTGGCTAGCGGGAAATATCGGGACCAAGGGGCCTCCTACGAGCAGTACTTC. Amino acid sequence: CATSRVVASGKYRDQGASYEQYF. The whole variable domain, remainder taken from reference TRBV15 and TRBJ2-7, is DAMVIQNPRYQVTQFGKPVTLSCSQTLNHNVMYWYQQKSSQAPKLLFHYYDKDFNNEADTPDNFQSRRPNTSFCFLDIRSPGLGDTAMYLCATSRVVASGKYRDQGASYEQYFGPGTRLTVT.

The gene calls are TRBV19 and TRBJ1-5; possible D gene TRBD1, 5 bases. In germline, CDR1 is LNHDA, CDR2 SQIVND (reference sequence). V lost 7 bases and J 2 bases, leaving 15 bases between the germline ends. This CDR3 has 15 amino acids. CDR3 protein: CASTHYAGGNQPQHF. The CDR3 DNA is TGTGCCAGTACCCATTATGCGGGGGGCAATCAGCCCCAGCATTTT.

This clone showed up just a few times. The chain links TRBV7-2 to TRBJ1-2; no clear D. CDR3 size: 13 residues. The germline V gene encodes CDR1 SGHTA and CDR2 FQGNSA. Trimming removed 5 bases from V and 6 bases from J, with 13 bases in between. In DNA, the CDR3 is TGTGCCAGCAGCAAAAACCGGAGGGATGGCTACACCTTC. Translating it yields CASSKNRRDGYTF.

In DNA, the CDR3 is TGTGCCATCAGTGGGTACGGTTCCACTGAAGCTTTCTTT. It specifies CAISGYGSTEAFF. This chain joins TRBV10-3 and TRBJ1-1; the D is unclear. CDR3 size: 13 residues. From germline, CDR1 is ENHRY and CDR2 SYGVKD. Trimming cost V 4 bases and J 4 bases, with 10 bases left between them.

The V gene is TRBV23-1, the J gene TRBJ2-7; maybe TRBD2 (6 bases). TRBV23-1 is placed among ORFs of uncertain function. Trimming removed 9 bases at V and 2 bases at J, with 17 bases between. The length of the CDR3 is 14 residues. The CDR3 protein is CARVTSRPPYEQYF. The CDR3 bases are TGCGCCAGGGTAACTAGCCGACCTCCCTACGAGCAGTACTTC.

This clone came up once. J is TRBJ2-7 and V is TRBV27, with D possibly TRBD1 on 7 matching bases. V was trimmed by 3 bases and J by 5 bases, leaving 14 bases between them. The CDR3 has 14 amino acids. The germline gives CDR1 MNHEY, CDR2 SMNVEV (reference sequence). The chain's CDR3 is CASSFLGGGNEQYF. In nucleotides, the CDR3 is TGTGCCAGCAGTTTTTTAGGGGGCGGGAACGAGCAGTACTTC.

The chain carries TRBV9 and TRBJ2-7; 7 bases are a match to TRBD2. The CDR3 loop spans 15 amino acids. From germline, CDR1 is SGDLS and CDR2 YYNGEE. The V gene end was trimmed by 0 bases and the J gene end by 5 bases; junction bases not matched to a gene: 8. The CDR3 DNA follows: TGTGCCAGCAGCGTAGACCAGGCTAGCGGTCACGAGCAGTACTTC. It translates to CASSVDQASGHEQYF.

The J gene is TRBJ2-3, the V gene TRBV11-2, with 9 nucleotides matching TRBD1. The CDR3 runs 14 residues. J gave up 3 bases and V 5 bases, and 3 bases lay outside the gene matches. Germline V lookup: CDR1 SGHAT, CDR2 FQNNGV. The CDR3 sequence: CASSTGQGTDTQYF. CDR3 nucleotide sequence: TGTGCCAGCAGCACCGGACAGGGGACAGATACGCAGTATTTT. Variable domain in full (rest from reference TRBV11-2 and TRBJ2-3): EAGVAQSPRYKIIEKRQSVAFWCNPISGHATLYWYQQILGQGPKLLIQFQNNGVVDDSQLPKDRFSAERLKGVDSTLKIQPAKLEDSAVYLCASSTGQGTDTQYFGPGTRLTVL.

This chain connects TRBV28 to TRBJ2-7, with 9 bases lining up with TRBD2. The V and J ends lost 5 bases and 1 base, in that order; junction bases with no gene match: 6. Germline lookup yields CDR1 MDHEN and CDR2 SYDVKM. This CDR3 has 15 residues. The CDR3 reads CASSRGLARSYEQYF. The CDR3 DNA is TGTGCCAGCAGTCGGGGACTAGCTCGATCCTACGAGCAGTACTTC.

The V and J genes are TRBV6-5 and TRBJ1-4, with TRBD1 identical over 9 bases. The trim removed 5 bases at V and 8 bases at J, leaving 9 bases unmatched. CDR3 size: 15 residues. Germline V gene lookup returns CDR1 MNHEY and CDR2 SVGAGI. CDR3 in DNA: TGTGCCAGCAGTACCCTCTGGACAGGGGCCGAAAAACTGTTTTTT. This translates into CASSTLWTGAEKLFF.

The V and J genes are TRBV10-1 and TRBJ1-2; tentatively, D is TRBD1 (6 bases). This CDR3 has 15 residues. V lost 0 bases and J lost 4, with 12 bases in between. Germline lookup yields CDR1 WNHNN and CDR2 SYGVQD (reference sequence). CDR3 in amino acids: CASSESATGTYGYTF. The CDR3, as DNA: TGCGCCAGCAGTGAGTCTGCCACAGGGACCTATGGCTACACCTTC.

V usage is TRBV27 and J usage is TRBJ2-7; D gene ambiguous. Trimming stripped 2 bases from V and 3 bases from J, with 11 bases between. The germline CDR1 and CDR2 sequences are MNHEY and SMNVEV (reference sequence). The CDR3 is made up of 14 amino acids. Here the CDR3 reads CASSLRSNNYEQYF. In nucleotides, the CDR3 is TGTGCCAGCAGTTTACGCTCAAACAACTACGAGCAGTACTTC.

The CDR3 is CASSLDTREAFF. The CDR3 bases are TGTGCCAGCAGTTTAGACACTAGAGAAGCTTTCTTT. This chain joins TRBV28 and TRBJ1-1; D gene uncertain. CDR3 size: 12 residues. CDR1 and CDR2 from the germline V gene are MDHEN and SYDVKM. Deletions cut 2 bases from V and 8 bases from J, with 9 bases between.

The V gene is TRBV19, the J gene TRBJ2-7; 10 bases are a match to TRBD2. J lost 4 bases, V lost 5 bases, and 5 bases had no gene match. Germline V gene data show CDR1 as LNHDA and CDR2 as SQIVND (reference sequence). CDR3 length equals 14 residues. In DNA form, the CDR3 reads TGTGCCAGTAGTTGGAGCGGGAGGGAATACGAGCAGTACTTC. Translated: CASSWSGREYEQYF. Complete variable domain (other parts from reference TRBV19 and TRBJ2-7): DGGITQSPKYLFRKEGQNVTLSCEQNLNHDAMYWYRQDPGQGLRLIYYSQIVNDFQKGDIAEGYSVSREKKESFPLTVTSAQKNPTAFYLCASSWSGREYEQYFGPGTRLTVT.

The chain joins TRBV28 to TRBJ2-7; tentatively, D is TRBD2 (5 bases). With 3 bases removed from V and 2 bases from J, the gap between germline ends came to 14 bases. Germline V gene data show CDR1 as MDHEN and CDR2 as SYDVKM. The CDR3 has 15 residues. The CDR3 sequence is CASSLGSGTAYEQYF. CDR3 DNA sequence: TGTGCCAGCAGTTTGGGGAGCGGTACAGCCTACGAGCAGTACTTC.

The chain joins TRBV19 to TRBJ2-1, with 8 nucleotides matching TRBD2. The CDR3 extends over 15 amino acids. The germline gives CDR1 LNHDA, CDR2 SQIVND (reference sequence). J lost 4 bases, V lost 4 bases, and 6 bases had no gene match. As DNA, the CDR3 is TGTGCCAGTAGTACCCGGGGGGGGGATTACAATGAGCAGTTCTTC. It translates to CASSTRGGDYNEQFF.

As to this clone: Other DNA sequences in the same sample also yield this CDR3. This sequence joins TRBV7-2 and TRBJ1-1, with D perhaps matching TRBD1 (6 bases). The CDR3 extends over 14 amino acids. V was pared by 3 bases and J by 1 base, with 9 bases between. Per germline, CDR1 SGHTA and CDR2 FQGNSA. The CDR3 reads CASSFRGGNTEAFF. The CDR3 coding sequence is TGTGCCAGCAGCTTCAGGGGTGGGAACACTGAAGCTTTCTTT.

V and J are TRBV11-2 and TRBJ2-1, with 12 bases identical to TRBD2. V trimming: 5 bases; J trimming: 4 bases; junction bases outside the gene matches: 3. Per germline, CDR1 SGHAT and CDR2 FQNNGV. This CDR3 region has 15 residues. CDR3 coding DNA: TGTGCCAGCAGCCGACTAGCGGGAGATTACAATGAGCAGTTCTTC. Translating gives CASSRLAGDYNEQFF.